This paragraph covers one T cell receptor beta chain sequence. At the DNA level, this CDR3 is encoded by other sequences in the same sample as well. V dropped 6 bases and J dropped 3; count of bases not matched to a gene: 2. The CDR3 loop spans 13 amino acids. CDR1 is MNHEY, CDR2 SMNVEV, per germline (reference sequence). This entry belongs to a study of shared clonotypes between healthy human individuals. Sequenced by immunoSEQ multiplex PCR; TCRdb stores in-frame clones only, minus some. The top ten clones hold approximately 0.13% of a sample with millions of clones, 95% of them seen once. The clonotype originates from a man in his late teens or twenties in good health. The chain is built from TRBV27 and TRBJ2-7; 10 bases fit TRBD1. The sample was naive CD4+ T cells sorted from blood. Sample subset: CD45RA+ positively selected. This CDR3 reads CASRRTGGYEQYF. The CDR3 DNA is TGTGCCAGCAGACGGACAGGGGGCTACGAGCAGTACTTC.